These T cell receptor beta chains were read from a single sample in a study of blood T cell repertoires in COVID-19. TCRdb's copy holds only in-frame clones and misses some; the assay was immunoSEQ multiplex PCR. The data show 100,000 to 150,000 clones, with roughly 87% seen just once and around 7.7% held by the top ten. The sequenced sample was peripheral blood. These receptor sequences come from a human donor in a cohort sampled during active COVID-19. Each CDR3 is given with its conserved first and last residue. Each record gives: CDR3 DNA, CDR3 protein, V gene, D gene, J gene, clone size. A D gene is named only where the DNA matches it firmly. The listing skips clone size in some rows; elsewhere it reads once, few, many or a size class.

CDR3 DNA: TGTGCCAGCAGTTACTCCTCCGGGACAACATTTGGGTGGGCTTTCTTT; CDR3 protein: CASSYSSGTTFGWAFF; V gene: TRBV6-5; D gene: -; J gene: TRBJ1-1; clone size: -
CDR3 DNA: TGTGCCAGCAGTTTTTTCGGCGGCCGGGGGGCTAATGAAAAACTGTTTTTT; CDR3 protein: CASSFFGGRGANEKLFF; V gene: TRBV27; D gene: -; J gene: TRBJ1-4; clone size: -
CDR3 DNA: TGTGCCAGCAGCAATCCCGGGGTTCGGGAAAAACTGTTTTTT; CDR3 protein: CASSNPGVREKLFF; V gene: TRBV5-4; D gene: -; J gene: TRBJ1-4; clone size: -
CDR3 DNA: TGCGCCAGCAGCTTGCAACACTACGATTCACCCCTCCACTTT; CDR3 protein: CASSLQHYDSPLHF; V gene: TRBV5-1; D gene: -; J gene: TRBJ1-6; clone size: -
CDR3 DNA: TGTGCCACAGGGACTAAAACCTACGAGCAGTACTTC; CDR3 protein: CATGTKTYEQYF; V gene: TRBV11-3; D gene: TRBD2; J gene: TRBJ2-7; clone size: -
CDR3 DNA: TGCAGTGCTAGTAGGACAGGGCAAATTATCTATAATTCACCCCTCCACTTT; CDR3 protein: CSASRTGQIIYNSPLHF; V gene: TRBV20-1; D gene: TRBD1; J gene: TRBJ1-6; clone size: -
CDR3 DNA: TGTGCCAGCAGCCAATTCCTCAGGGGATTGATGAACACTGAAGCTTTCTTT; CDR3 protein: CASSQFLRGLMNTEAFF; V gene: TRBV3-1/TRBV3-2; D gene: -; J gene: TRBJ1-1; clone size: -
CDR3 DNA: TGTGCCAGCAGCCCTACGGGGGGGGGCACCTACAATGAGCAGTTCTTC; CDR3 protein: CASSPTGGGTYNEQFF; V gene: TRBV5-6; D gene: TRBD2; J gene: TRBJ2-1; clone size: -
CDR3 DNA: TGTGCCAGCAGCTTAACCCGACAGGGGTATGAAGCTTTCTTT; CDR3 protein: CASSLTRQGYEAFF; V gene: TRBV7-2; D gene: TRBD1; J gene: TRBJ1-1; clone size: -
CDR3 DNA: TGTGCCAGCAGTCTTCAAGGGGGGGACTATGGCTACACCTTC; CDR3 protein: CASSLQGGDYGYTF; V gene: TRBV2; D gene: -; J gene: TRBJ1-2; clone size: once